Given below is one T cell receptor beta chain in context. Its cognate antigen has yet to be identified. No qualities accompany the bases; no much larger clone lies one base away. The data belong to a study of early T cells in non-severe SARS-CoV-2 infection (dated by TCRdb to about 2021). The study in broad terms: Bulk RNA from unsorted whole blood was used for TCR sequencing, so alpha and beta chains could not be paired. The paper's findings and limits, for the study overall: VDJdb matching was skewed toward anti-spike CD8 responses and likely underestimated virus-specific expansions by missing private and CD4 specificities.

This was a case-control study nested in a cohort of healthcare workers in London, UK, who had nasopharyngeal swab PCR tests and blood samples taken every week. Healthcare workers were enrolled in the week of the UK lockdown, from 23 to 31 March 2020, and were followed every week for up to roughly 15 weeks. The CDR3 sequence holds 14 residues, the cysteine and phenylalanine included. CDR3 DNA only is kept here, 42 bases in frame from base 1. CDR1 LNHDA and CDR2 SQIVND were looked up in the germline V gene (reference sequence). Deletion took 5 bases off V and 2 bases off J, with a span of 13 bases between the germline ends. The protocol used for the library was 5' RACE. The sequencing machine was a NextSeq 500. In the TCR library protocol, unique molecular identifiers were attached to individual cDNA molecules to correct for PCR bias and sequencing error. Sequencing covered both TCR alpha and beta chains, and within each sample the abundances of alpha and beta sequences were tightly co-correlated. Concerning the study's data processing: Decombinator V4 was used to annotate TCR sequences for V gene, J gene and CDR3. TCRs were defined as expanded if a significant change between any two time points was detected under a Poisson model with p below 0.0001. TCR abundances were normalised to the total number of TCRs sequenced in each sample and reported as counts per million. TRAV1-2 paired with TRAJ12, TRAJ20 or TRAJ33 defined MAIT TCRs, while TRAV10 paired with TRAJ18 defined iNKT TCRs. VDJdb, accessed 1 November 2021, was searched for CMV, EBV and SARS-CoV-2 annotated TCRs, excluding TCRs annotated for multiple antigens. The public sequencing data were trimmed at Q25 with fastp and processed into clonotypes with MiXCR by TCRdb, which kept only in-frame beta chains. Identical CDR3 protein sequences are pooled into one entry, listed with their most common genes and DNA. Clone size and V and J calls follow TCRdb, not the original study. Recorded for this sample are tens of thousands of distinct CDR3 sequences; 16% of them occurred a single time. The top ten clones comprise 4.5% to 6.5% of the sample.

The origin of this receptor is an adult who was a healthcare worker with PCR-confirmed SARS-CoV-2 infection or an uninfected control (not recorded which). The chain is assembled from TRBV19 and TRBJ2-7, and the D gene may be TRBD1, 5 bases matching. The sample consisted of whole blood, taken at baseline. The DNA is as follows: TGTGCCAGTAGTCCCCATACAGGAGCCTACGAGCAGTACTTC. Translated, this gives CASSPHTGAYEQYF.